These 20 T cell receptor beta chains were all obtained from the same sample, sequenced in a study of blood T cell repertoires in COVID-19. Sequencing used immunoSEQ multiplex PCR; TCRdb keeps in-frame clones, though not all of them. The data hold more than 90,000 clones, with 87% observed a single time. The source material was peripheral blood. The receptors stem from a young woman with acute or convalescent COVID-19.

This sequence joins TRBV4-1 and TRBJ1-1, with D uncertain. Germline assignment: CDR1 MGHRA and CDR2 YSYEKL. V lost 0 bases and J 0 bases, leaving 5 bases between the germline ends. This CDR3 spans 14 amino acids. The CDR3 here is CASSQERVNTEAFF. The CDR3 DNA reads TGCGCCAGCAGCCAAGAACGCGTGAACACTGAAGCTTTCTTT.

J is TRBJ2-7 and V is TRBV6-5, with a tentative D call TRBD2 (6 bases). V lost 2 bases and J 7 bases, leaving 15 bases between the germline ends. Looked up from germline, CDR1 is MNHEY and CDR2 is SVGAGI. This CDR3 has 14 residues. In DNA form, the CDR3 reads TGTGCCAGCAGTTACGGGGGGACCCCCCTGGAGCAGTACTTC. It is translated as CASSYGGTPLEQYF.

This chain connects TRBV7-8 to TRBJ2-3, with D perhaps TRBD1 (6 bases). The CDR3 spans 15 residues. Trimming took 0 bases from V and 2 from J, leaving 9 bases between them. From germline, CDR1 is SGHVS and CDR2 FQNEAQ. The CDR3 spells CASSLAGASTDTQYF. CDR3 nucleotides: TGTGCCAGCAGCTTAGCGGGGGCCTCCACAGATACGCAGTATTTT.

This chain links TRBV6-4 with TRBJ1-5, with unresolved D. The CDR3 sequence is 13 residues long. V was trimmed by 9 bases and J by 0 bases, leaving 9 bases between them. The V gene's germline CDR1 is MRHNA and CDR2 SNTAGT. CDR3 nucleotides: TGTGCCAGGCCCCTCAGTAGCAATCAGCCCCAGCATTTT. It translates to CARPLSSNQPQHF.

The genes are TRBV18 and TRBJ1-4; 10 nucleotides line up with TRBD1. The CDR3 covers 15 residues. V lost 3 bases and J lost 6; bases outside the gene matches: 4. Looked up from germline, CDR1 is KGHSH and CDR2 is LQKENI. In nucleotides, the CDR3 is TGTGCCAGCTCACCCAGGACAGGGGGAGATGAAAAACTGTTTTTT. Its protein is CASSPRTGGDEKLFF.

The chain couples TRBV5-1 to TRBJ1-2; a possible D gene is TRBD1 (5 bases). This CDR3 contains 13 residues. The germline CDR1 and CDR2 sequences are SGHRS and YFSETQ. The ends were cut back, 5 bases at V and 2 bases at J, with 10 bases in the middle. The CDR3 protein is CASRVTENYGYTF. DNA of the CDR3: TGCGCCAGCAGGGTGACAGAGAACTATGGCTACACCTTC.

The chain carries TRBV5-3 and TRBJ1-2; D gene ambiguous. TRBV5-3 has ORF status, its function being uncertain. The V and J ends lost 1 base and 2 bases respectively, with 3 bases between them. The CDR3 sequence is 12 residues long. The CDR3 protein is CARSLQNYGYTF. The CDR3 DNA follows: TGTGCCAGAAGCTTGCAAAACTATGGCTACACCTTC.

The rearrangement links TRBV6-5 to TRBJ2-3, with D perhaps matching TRBD2 (6 bases). Trimming removed 5 bases from V and 0 bases from J, with 12 bases in between. Per the germline V gene, CDR1 is MNHEY and CDR2 is SVGAGI. This CDR3 has 15 amino acids. CDR3 region: CASSRTTTSTDTQYF. The CDR3 coding sequence is TGTGCCAGCAGTCGGACTACGACTAGCACAGATACGCAGTATTTT.

This clone was detected only a few times. The CDR3 protein is CASREGGDYGYTF. CDR3 in DNA: TGTGCCAGCCGGGAGGGGGGAGACTATGGCTACACCTTC. V is TRBV6-5 and J is TRBJ1-2, with D possibly matching TRBD1 (6 bases). The length of the CDR3 is 13 residues. The germline gives CDR1 MNHEY, CDR2 SVGAGI. The V gene lost 8 bases and the J gene lost 3 bases, with 13 bases spanning the gap.

This chain joins TRBV5-1 and TRBJ2-1, with D possibly matching TRBD1 (5 bases). CDR3 length equals 17 residues. The V end lost 5 bases, the J end lost 0 bases, and 18 bases lay between the germline ends. Germline V gene sequence: CDR1 SGHRS, CDR2 YFSETQ. For the CDR3, the DNA is TGCGCCAGCAGACAGGAACGTGGGTTGAGCTCCTACAATGAGCAGTTCTTC. This gives the protein CASRQERGLSSYNEQFF.

As concerns this clone: The same CDR3 arises from other DNA sequences in this sample as well. The gene calls are TRBV12-3 or TRBV12-4 and TRBJ1-2; 7 nucleotides align to TRBD1. This CDR3 has 13 amino acids. Losses at the gene ends were 6 bases for V and 3 bases for J; bases not matched to a gene: 4. The CDR3 DNA reads TGTGCCAGCAGAGGAACAGGGGACTATGGCTACACCTTC. Translation gives CASRGTGDYGYTF.

The gene calls are TRBV6-5 and TRBJ1-5, with 7 bases matching TRBD1. This CDR3 region has 15 residues. J gave up 6 bases and V 6 bases, and 11 bases lay outside the gene matches. Germline CDR1 reads MNHEY; CDR2 reads SVGAGI. CDR3 coding DNA: TGTGCCAGCAGCGTATGGGACAGACAAGGTCAGCCCCAGCATTTT. Translated: CASSVWDRQGQPQHF.

The chain employs TRBV27 and TRBJ1-5; unclear D gene. The CDR3 is made up of 12 amino acids. V lost 4 bases and J lost 5, with 6 bases in between. Germline V gives CDR1 MNHEY, CDR2 SMNVEV (reference sequence). DNA for the CDR3: TGTGCCAGCAGTTCCGAGGATCAGCCCCAGCATTTT. Amino acids: CASSSEDQPQHF.

The chain joins TRBV5-1 to TRBJ1-4, with TRBD1 as a possible D gene (5 bases). In germline, CDR1 is SGHRS, CDR2 YFSETQ. The CDR3 is made up of 13 amino acids. Trimming left V 0 bases short and J 8 bases short, with 8 bases between. The chain's CDR3 is CASSLEGSEKLFF. The CDR3 DNA sequence: TGCGCCAGCAGCTTGGAGGGGTCGGAAAAACTGTTTTTT.

The chain couples TRBV5-4 to TRBJ1-2; TRBD1 matches at 9 bases. J was trimmed by 9 bases and V by 3 bases; bases with no gene match: 6. The CDR3 totals 13 residues. Germline V gives CDR1 SGHNT, CDR2 YYREEE (reference sequence). The CDR3 here is CASSWDREVSYTF. The CDR3 bases are TGTGCCAGCAGCTGGGACAGGGAAGTAAGCTACACCTTC.

V gene TRBV6-5 combines with J gene TRBJ1-5, with a possible D match to TRBD1 (5 bases). The germline CDR1 and CDR2 sequences are MNHEY and SVGAGI. Trimming removed 5 bases from V and 9 bases from J, with 14 bases in between. The length of the CDR3 is 13 residues. In DNA, the CDR3 is TGTGCCAGCAGTAGCGAACAGGCGTTGCCCCAGCATTTT. Its protein is CASSSEQALPQHF.

The chain has TRBV10-2 and TRBJ1-3; 9 bases line up with TRBD1. V gave up 7 bases and J gave up 2 bases; unmatched junction bases: 15. The germline gives CDR1 WSHSY, CDR2 SAAADI. The CDR3 spans 18 residues. CDR3 sequence reads: CASTLGGTGGSTGNTIYF. As DNA, the CDR3 is TGCGCCAGCACCCTAGGGGGTACAGGGGGCTCAACTGGAAACACCATATATTTT.

The chain is built from TRBV5-6 and TRBJ1-4; maybe TRBD1 (5 bases). In germline, CDR1 is SGHDT, CDR2 YYEEEE. This CDR3 is 14 amino acids long. The V and J ends lost 2 bases and 4 bases respectively, with 9 bases between them. The CDR3 nucleotides are TGTGCCAGCAGCTTTCGACAGAATAATGAAAAACTGTTTTTT. Its translation: CASSFRQNNEKLFF. The whole variable domain, remainder taken from reference TRBV5-6 and TRBJ1-4, is DAGVTQSPTHLIKTRGQQVTLRCSPKSGHDTVSWYQQALGQGPQFIFQYYEEEERQRGNFPDRFSGHQFPNYSSELNVNALLLGDSALYLCASSFRQNNEKLFFGSGTQLSVL.

In its sample, this clone was seen a few times. V and J are TRBV28 and TRBJ1-3; maybe TRBD1 (5 bases). The CDR3 covers 15 residues. The germline V gene has CDR1 MDHEN and CDR2 SYDVKM. V was pared by 6 bases and J by 5 bases, with 17 bases between. CDR3 in DNA: TGTGCCAGCAGCCTCGGTAGAGTGGGGCGAAACACCATATATTTT. This encodes CASSLGRVGRNTIYF.

The chain couples TRBV23-1 to TRBJ2-7; 7 bases align to TRBD1. TRBV23-1 is marked as an open reading frame, function uncertain. The CDR3 covers 16 residues. V trimming: 0 bases; J trimming: 4 bases; junction bases outside the gene matches: 9. Here the CDR3 DNA reads TGCGCCAGCAGTCAATCACCCGCGACAGGGTATTACGAGCAGTACTTC. It translates to CASSQSPATGYYEQYF.